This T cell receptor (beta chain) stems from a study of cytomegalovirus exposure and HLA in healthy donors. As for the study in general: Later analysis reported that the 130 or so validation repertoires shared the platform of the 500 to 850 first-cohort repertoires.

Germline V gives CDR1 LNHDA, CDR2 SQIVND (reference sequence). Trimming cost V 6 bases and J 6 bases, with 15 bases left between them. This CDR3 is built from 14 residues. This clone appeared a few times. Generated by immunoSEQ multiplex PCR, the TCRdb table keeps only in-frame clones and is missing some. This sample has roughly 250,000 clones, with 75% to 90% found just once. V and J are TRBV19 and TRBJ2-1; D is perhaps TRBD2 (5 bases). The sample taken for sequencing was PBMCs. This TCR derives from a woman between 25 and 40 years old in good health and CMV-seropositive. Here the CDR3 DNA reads TGTGCCAGTAGCCTAGCTCCCCCCGGCAATGAGCAGTTCTTC. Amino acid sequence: CASSLAPPGNEQFF. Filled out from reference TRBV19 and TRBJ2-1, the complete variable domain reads DGGITQSPKYLFRKEGQNVTLSCEQNLNHDAMYWYRQDPGQGLRLIYYSQIVNDFQKGDIAEGYSVSREKKESFPLTVTSAQKNPTAFYLCASSLAPPGNEQFFGPGTRLTVL.